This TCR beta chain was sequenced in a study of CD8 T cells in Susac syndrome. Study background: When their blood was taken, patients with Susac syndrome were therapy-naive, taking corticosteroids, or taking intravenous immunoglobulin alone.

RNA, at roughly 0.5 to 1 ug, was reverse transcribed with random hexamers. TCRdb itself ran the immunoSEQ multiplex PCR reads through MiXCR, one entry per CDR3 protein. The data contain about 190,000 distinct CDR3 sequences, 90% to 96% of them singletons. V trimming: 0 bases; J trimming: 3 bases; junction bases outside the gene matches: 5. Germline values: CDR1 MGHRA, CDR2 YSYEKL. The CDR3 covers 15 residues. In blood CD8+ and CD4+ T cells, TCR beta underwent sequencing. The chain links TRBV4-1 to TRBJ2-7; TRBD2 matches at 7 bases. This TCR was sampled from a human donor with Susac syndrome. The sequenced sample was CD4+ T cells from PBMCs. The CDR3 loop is CASSQDTGGGYEQYF. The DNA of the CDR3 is TGCGCCAGCAGCCAAGATACGGGGGGAGGCTACGAGCAGTACTTC.